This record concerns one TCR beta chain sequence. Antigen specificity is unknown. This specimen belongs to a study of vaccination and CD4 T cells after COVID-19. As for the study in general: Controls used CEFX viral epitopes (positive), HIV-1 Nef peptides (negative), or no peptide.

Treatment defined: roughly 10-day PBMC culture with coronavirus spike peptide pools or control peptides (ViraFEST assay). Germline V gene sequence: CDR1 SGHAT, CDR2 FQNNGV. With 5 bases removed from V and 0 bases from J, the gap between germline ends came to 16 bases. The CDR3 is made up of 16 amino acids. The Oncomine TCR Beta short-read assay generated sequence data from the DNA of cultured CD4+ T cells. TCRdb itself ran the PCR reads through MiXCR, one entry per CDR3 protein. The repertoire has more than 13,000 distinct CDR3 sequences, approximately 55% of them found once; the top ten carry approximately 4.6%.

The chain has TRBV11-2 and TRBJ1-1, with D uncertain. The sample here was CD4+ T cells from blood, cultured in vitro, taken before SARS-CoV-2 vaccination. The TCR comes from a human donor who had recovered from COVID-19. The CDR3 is CASSARSGSMNTEAFF. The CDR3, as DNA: TGTGCCAGCAGCGCCCGGTCAGGAAGTATGAACACTGAAGCTTTCTTT.